These 2 T cell receptor beta chains were sequenced from one sample in a study of monozygotic twins with inflammatory bowel disease. TCRdb reprocessed the 5' RACE reads; each CDR3 protein has one entry and no DNA is given. The listing contains about 450,000 distinct CDR3 sequences. Sequenced sample: blood. The receptors here all came from a human donor with ulcerative colitis or Crohn's disease, or a healthy co-twin of an affected twin (not recorded which).

The chain couples TRBV5-1 to TRBJ1-5; no DNA is available, so the TRBD1 call from TCRdb remains unchecked. The CDR3 length is 15 residues. Looked up from germline, CDR1 is SGHRS and CDR2 is YFSETQ. The CDR3 sequence: CASSLDGQGDQPQHF.

This rearrangement joins TRBV6-5 to TRBJ2-7; TCRdb selects TRBD1, and the lack of DNA leaves this call unchecked. Germline loops: CDR1 MNHEY, CDR2 SVGAGI. This CDR3 spans 15 amino acids. The CDR3 here is CASSYSWEPGHEQYF.